The text below deals with one T cell receptor beta chain. TCRdb's copy holds only in-frame clones and misses some; the assay was immunoSEQ multiplex PCR. The table includes fewer than 40,000 clones, 70% to 80% detected once. From germline, CDR1 is SGHTA and CDR2 FQGTGA. V was cut by 0 bases and J by 10 bases, with 13 bases left in between. The CDR3 is 15 amino acids. The sort gate was single viable CD3+CD4+CD8-CD45RO+ cells for memory CD4+ T cells. Total CD4+ T cells were enriched by CD4 positive selection. The data originate from a study of memory CD4+ T cells and cytomegalovirus serostatus. Input material: memory CD4+ T cells from blood. The TCR was taken from an adult in good health and CMV-seropositive. The V call is TRBV7-3, the J call TRBJ1-6; D is uncertain. CDR3 nucleotide sequence: TGTGCCAGCAGCTTAACCGCCTCGAGTAACTCACCCCTCCACTTT. Translation gives CASSLTASSNSPLHF.